Listed below are T cell receptor beta chains from one sample, sequenced in a study of blood T cell repertoires in COVID-19. Here immunoSEQ multiplex PCR was the method, and the copy in TCRdb shows in-frame clones only, minus some. The top ten clones hold over 3% of a sample with under 300,000 clones, more than 65% of them seen once. Sequencing was performed on peripheral blood. The source of these receptors is a woman in her thirties or forties with active or convalescent COVID-19. Each CDR3 is given with its conserved first and last residue. The order of the fields is D gene, V gene, J gene, clone size, CDR3 DNA, CDR3 protein. D genes are given only for firm matches. Expanded clones get a size class; other rows say once, few or many, or leave the size out.

D gene: -
V gene: TRBV28
J gene: TRBJ2-1
clone size: -
CDR3 DNA: TGTGCCAGCAGTCCCCGGGACTGGAGATCCTACAATGAGCAGTTCTTC
CDR3 protein: CASSPRDWRSYNEQFF

D gene: -
V gene: TRBV11-2
J gene: TRBJ1-3
clone size: -
CDR3 DNA: TGTGCCAGCAGCTCCGGCACGGGGATCTCTGGAAACACCATATATTTT
CDR3 protein: CASSSGTGISGNTIYF

D gene: TRBD1
V gene: TRBV7-3
J gene: TRBJ1-1
clone size: few
CDR3 DNA: TGTGCCAGCAGCTTAACAGGGGGCGTTGGGACTGAAGCTTTCTTT
CDR3 protein: CASSLTGGVGTEAFF

D gene: -
V gene: TRBV28
J gene: TRBJ2-2
clone size: -
CDR3 DNA: TGTGCCAGCAGTTTCGTCCAGGGTCCCCGCGCGAACACCGGGGAGCTGTTTTTT
CDR3 protein: CASSFVQGPRANTGELFF

D gene: TRBD2
V gene: TRBV3-1/TRBV3-2
J gene: TRBJ2-5
clone size: few
CDR3 DNA: TGTGCCAGCAGCCAAGGGGCTAGCGGGGGGTACGAGACCCAGTACTTC
CDR3 protein: CASSQGASGGYETQYF

D gene: TRBD2
V gene: TRBV7-7
J gene: TRBJ2-3
clone size: -
CDR3 DNA: TGTGCCAGCAGCCCAGAACTAGCGTTAAGCACAGATACGCAGTATTTT
CDR3 protein: CASSPELALSTDTQYF

D gene: TRBD2
V gene: TRBV4-1
J gene: TRBJ2-1
clone size: -
CDR3 DNA: TGCGCCAGCAGCCAAGACCGGCTACTAGCGGGGGGCCTCGGTGAGCAGTTCTTC
CDR3 protein: CASSQDRLLAGGLGEQFF

D gene: -
V gene: TRBV5-1
J gene: TRBJ2-6
clone size: -
CDR3 DNA: TGCGCCAGCATGGAGGACTCTGGGGCCAACGTCCTGACTTTC
CDR3 protein: CASMEDSGANVLTF

D gene: -
V gene: TRBV7-9
J gene: TRBJ2-7
clone size: few
CDR3 DNA: TGTGCCAGCAGCTTAACGACAGGCTACGAGCAGTACTTC
CDR3 protein: CASSLTTGYEQYF

D gene: TRBD1
V gene: TRBV28
J gene: TRBJ2-1
clone size: -
CDR3 DNA: TGTGCCAGCAGTTTGAGGGGACAGGACAATGAGCAGTTCTTC
CDR3 protein: CASSLRGQDNEQFF

D gene: -
V gene: TRBV6-5
J gene: TRBJ2-1
clone size: -
CDR3 DNA: TGTGCCAGCAGCGACGTGGCGGAGGGCGAGCAGTTCTTC
CDR3 protein: CASSDVAEGEQFF